One T cell receptor (beta chain) is described in this entry. Its cognate antigen has yet to be identified. No much larger clonotype is one base removed from it; base qualities were not supplied. Patients with a history of autoimmune disease or receiving systemic immunosuppression were excluded from the trial. Peripheral blood for TCR sequencing was collected from all dose cohorts at baseline, on cycle 4 day 1, and on cycle 7 day 1. Samples were obtained from an open-label, multicenter, first-in-human phase I dose-escalation trial of ivuxolimab. Adults with locally advanced or metastatic melanoma, renal cell carcinoma, hepatocellular carcinoma or head and neck squamous cell carcinoma were enrolled in the trial. Before TCR sequencing, CD4+ and CD8+ T cells were separately sorted from peripheral blood. The data stem from a study of OX40 agonist ivuxolimab in advanced cancers. Regarding the complete study: Ivuxolimab was a fully human IgG2 agonistic monoclonal antibody targeting the costimulatory receptor OX40 (CD134). Intravenous ivuxolimab was administered to patients every 2 weeks at six dose levels: 0.01, 0.1, 0.3, 1.5, 3 and 10 mg/kg. In the dose-escalation cohort, 70% to 85% of patients were male, and the mean age was approximately 60 years, with a range of roughly 20 to 85. The paper covers the monotherapy dose-escalation part of the phase I ivuxolimab trial, which included N = 52 patients. Partial responses were achieved by three dose-escalation patients, of whom one had hepatocellular carcinoma and two had cutaneous melanoma. Patients were allowed to have had prior anti-PD-1, anti-PD-L1 or anti-CTLA-4 therapy, and roughly 40% of the dose-escalation patients had been treated with checkpoint inhibitors. Peripheral TCRbeta sequencing was intended to test whether TCR sequence diversity was altered and clonal T-cell expansion was caused by ivuxolimab. Of the roughly 51 patients in dose escalation, about 20 had hepatocellular carcinoma, roughly 15 had melanoma, 9 had renal cell carcinoma and 9 had head and neck cancer. What the research found in general, with its limitations: In partial responders in the 0.1-3.0 mg/kg groups, normalized peripheral clonal expansion was found to be among the lowest, especially among CD8+ T cells. Clonal expansion of both CD4+ and CD8+ blood T cells was observed from baseline to week 6 at doses 0.1 to 3.0 mg/kg. After ivuxolimab, CD8+ T cells had more expanded clones than CD4+ T cells on average. Low levels of normalized T-cell clonal expansion were also shown by some nonresponding patients. Antigen specificity was not determined for the clonally expanded peripheral T cells.

V is cut by 6 bases and J by 7 bases, and the space between the germline ends is 12 bases. CDR1 and CDR2, per the germline V gene, are SNHLY and FYNNEI. Including the terminal cysteine and phenylalanine, the CDR3 comprises 13 residues. Only the CDR3 part of the read is kept: 39 bases, read in frame from the first base. Genomic DNA was isolated from the sorted cells so that the TCRbeta CDR3 region could be sequenced. The immunoSEQ Assay was used for sequencing of TCRbeta CDR3 regions. TCRdb holds this immuneACCESS table with in-frame rearrangements only. Some clones are missing; in checked studies, unresolved V genes explain under half, and the rest has no known cause. Present in this sample are approximately 68,000 clones, 88% of which were seen just once. The ten top clones hold 0.7% to 1% of the sample.

Material: CD4+ or CD8+ T cells sorted from blood, obtained in a trial of the OX40 agonist ivuxolimab. This clonotype was sampled from an adult with an advanced solid tumor such as melanoma, head and neck, liver or kidney cancer. This sequence uses TRBV2 and TRBJ1-4; the D gene is unclear. CDR3 loop: CASRITTGEKLFF. The DNA sequence reads TGTGCCAGCAGGATCACTACGGGTGAAAAACTGTTTTTT.